This record covers a single TCR beta chain. Its antigen is undetermined. These data are taken from a study of cytomegalovirus exposure and HLA in healthy donors. Study as a whole: Ancestry clustering placed about four fifths of 350 to 500 genotyped donors in the Caucasian-associated cluster. General observations from the study: In a later analysis, DRB1 alleles had the most associated TCRs; HLA-C alleles the fewest.

60 Vbeta and 13 Jbeta primers were used in PCR. Original processing notes: Approximately 79 million unique TCR beta chains, roughly 11 million of them shared, were counted by a later analysis. The data were produced by immunoSEQ multiplex PCR, yet TCRdb's version contains in-frame clones alone and is incomplete. That table gives V, J and clone size, and the DNA gave D and trimming. This table has over 150,000 clones, 82% appearing once. CDR1 and CDR2 (germline): MNHEY, SMNVEV (reference sequence). The CDR3 spans 16 residues. Trimming took 4 bases from V and 6 from J, leaving 19 bases between them. The TCR comes from a girl aged 10 to 17 in good health and CMV-seropositive. This sequence joins TRBV27 and TRBJ2-1; D may be TRBD2 (5 bases). Sequencing was carried out using PBMCs. The CDR3 nucleotides read TGTGCCAGCAGTTGGGCTAGCCCAATTACCCTCAATGAGCAGTTCTTC. Translated: CASSWASPITLNEQFF.